The 2 T cell receptor beta chains below all came from one sample that was sequenced in a study of blood T cell repertoires in COVID-19. TCRdb's table, derived via immunoSEQ multiplex PCR, lists solely in-frame clones and lacks some. The sample has 280,000 or so clones, 80% to 90% seen once; the top ten hold 2.2%. The material sequenced was PBMCs or T cells enriched from blood (not recorded which). These receptors were collected from a man aged 25 to 45 who had recovered from COVID-19.

This clone was seen repeatedly, ten times or more. The J gene is TRBJ2-7, the V gene TRBV29-1; no reliable D call. Trimming removed 1 base at V and 9 bases at J, with 13 bases between. Germline V gene lookup returns CDR1 SQVTM and CDR2 ANQGSEA. The CDR3 covers 12 residues. The CDR3 loop is CSVEVSGPTQYF. CDR3 in DNA: TGCAGCGTTGAAGTTTCAGGCCCGACGCAGTACTTC.

The rearrangement links TRBV6-6 to TRBJ2-7, with TRBD1 matching over 8 bases. This CDR3 is 14 amino acids long. From germline, CDR1 is MNHNY and CDR2 SVGAGI (reference sequence). V lost 7 bases to trimming and J lost 0 bases; unmatched junction nucleotides: 5. This CDR3 reads CASITGTGSYEQYF. As DNA, the CDR3 is TGTGCCAGCATAACCGGGACAGGCTCCTACGAGCAGTACTTC.